A single sample is the source of the 9 T cell receptor beta chains below, sequenced in a study of blood T cells in healthy people across ages. A second PCR, run for about 7 to 11 cycles, used a sample-barcoded 5' primer plus a J-beta primer mix. Each CDR3 protein is one row after TCRdb ran MiXCR on the 5' RACE reads. The data hold approximately 1.5 million distinct CDR3 sequences, with approximately 39% observed a single time. Sequences were obtained from blood. These receptors came from a woman under 30 in good health.

This clonotype was seen a handful of times. This chain uses TRBV20-1 with TRBJ1-1; TRBD1 agrees at 8 bases. Germline lookup yields CDR1 DFQATT and CDR2 SNEGSKA (reference sequence). With 3 bases clipped from V and 6 bases from J, the junction kept 3 bases outside the gene matches. The CDR3 covers 12 residues. The CDR3 is CSASPGQAEAFF. In DNA, the CDR3 is TGCAGTGCTAGTCCGGGACAGGCTGAAGCTTTCTTT.

This clonotype was counted only a few times. The chain joins TRBV6-5 to TRBJ2-3; D unresolved. Germline-derived CDR1 and CDR2 are MNHEY and SVGAGI. This CDR3 spans 13 amino acids. Trimming cost V 6 bases and J 8 bases, with 15 bases left between them. The CDR3 reads CASSSPGGLTQYF. CDR3 sequence (DNA): TGTGCCAGCAGCTCCCCTGGTGGGCTTACGCAGTATTTT.

This clonotype has a single count. The rearrangement links TRBV5-1 to TRBJ2-7; possible D gene TRBD2, 5 bases. Germline lookup yields CDR1 SGHRS and CDR2 YFSETQ. Trimming cost V 2 bases and J 2 bases, with 14 bases left between them. This CDR3 is 15 amino acids long. The CDR3 protein is CASSLASSFAYEQYF. The CDR3, as DNA: TGCGCCAGCAGCTTAGCTAGCAGTTTCGCCTACGAGCAGTACTTC.

This clonotype was counted between two and nine times. The chain has TRBV20-1 and TRBJ2-5; D is possibly TRBD1 (6 bases). Germline V gives CDR1 DFQATT, CDR2 SNEGSKA (reference sequence). V gave up 2 bases and J gave up 10 bases, with 14 bases separating them. CDR3 length equals 12 residues. The CDR3 bases are TGCAGTGCTAGAACGGACAGCCGGGACCAGTACTTC. Its protein product is CSARTDSRDQYF.

This clonotype was seen once. The chain employs TRBV28 and TRBJ2-4; D is uncertain. The CDR3 loop spans 11 amino acids. The V and J ends lost 3 bases and 9 bases respectively, with 6 bases between them. Germline V lookup: CDR1 MDHEN, CDR2 SYDVKM. The CDR3: CASSLGSIQYF. CDR3 DNA: TGTGCCAGCAGTTTGGGAAGCATTCAGTACTTC.

The CDR3 region is CASSTIPARGYEQYF. The DNA of the CDR3 is TGTGCCAGCAGTACCATACCCGCCAGGGGCTACGAGCAGTACTTC. The V call is TRBV27, the J call TRBJ2-7; D is possibly TRBD1 (6 bases). V was pared by 5 bases and J by 3 bases, with 17 bases between. The length of the CDR3 is 15 residues. CDR1 and CDR2 from the germline V gene are MNHEY and SMNVEV (reference sequence).

The sample holds a few counts of this clonotype. V is TRBV14 and J is TRBJ2-3, with a weak D call TRBD2 (5 bases). Trimming removed 0 bases from V and 10 bases from J, with 11 bases in between. The CDR3 runs to 13 residues. CDR1 SGHDN and CDR2 FVKESK come from the germline V gene. The chain's CDR3 is CASSQELASPQYF. As DNA, the CDR3 is TGTGCCAGCAGCCAAGAGCTAGCTTCACCGCAGTATTTT. Combining the CDR3 with reference TRBV14 and TRBJ2-3 gives the whole variable domain EAGVTQFPSHSVIEKGQTVTLRCDPISGHDNLYWYRRVMGKEIKFLLHFVKESKQDESGMPNNRFLAERTGGTYSTLKVQPAELEDSGVYFCASSQELASPQYFGPGTRLTVL.

The gene calls are TRBV7-9 and TRBJ2-5; the D gene could be TRBD1 or TRBD2 (5 bases each). The CDR3 loop spans 15 amino acids. Germline V gene data show CDR1 as SEHNR and CDR2 as FQNEAQ (reference sequence). The V end lost 4 bases, the J end lost 3 bases, and 15 bases lay between the germline ends. The CDR3 sequence: CASSSSWGMEETQYF. CDR3 bases: TGTGCCAGCAGCTCTAGCTGGGGGATGGAAGAGACCCAGTACTTC.

The J gene is TRBJ2-5, the V gene TRBV30, with D maybe TRBD2 (6 bases). Near its end, the DNA agrees better with TRBJ2-7, so the J call may be wrong. Germline lookup yields CDR1 GTSNPN and CDR2 SVGIG (reference sequence). The CDR3 loop spans 13 amino acids. The CDR3 is CAWNHGGGYEQYF. CDR3 coding DNA: TGTGCCTGGAACCATGGGGGAGGCTACGAGCAGTACTTC.